This TCR beta chain is from a study of T cells in Graves' hyperthyroidism and ophthalmopathy. Diagnosis rested on symptoms, serum thyroxine and TRAb, thyroid ultrasound, and orbital computed tomography. The CDR3 contains 13 residues. Germline trimming cut 6 bases from V and 6 bases from J; bases unmatched to any gene: 6. Amplification of TCR beta CDR3 regions was performed using RNA transcripts as template. The TCR CDR3 first-round RT-PCR relied on the HTBI primer set. TCRdb independently ran MiXCR on the multiplex PCR reads; one entry per CDR3 protein. The sample lists nearly 250,000 distinct CDR3 sequences, around 15% seen once, with 25% to 30% in the top ten.

The source is a woman aged 18 to 35 with Graves' ophthalmopathy. V usage is TRBV12-3 or TRBV12-4 and J usage is TRBJ1-1; 8 bases match TRBD1. The sequenced sample consisted of blood. The DNA for the CDR3 is TGTGCCAGCAGCCGGACAGGGTCGGCTGAAGCTTTCTTT. This gives the protein CASSRTGSAEAFF.